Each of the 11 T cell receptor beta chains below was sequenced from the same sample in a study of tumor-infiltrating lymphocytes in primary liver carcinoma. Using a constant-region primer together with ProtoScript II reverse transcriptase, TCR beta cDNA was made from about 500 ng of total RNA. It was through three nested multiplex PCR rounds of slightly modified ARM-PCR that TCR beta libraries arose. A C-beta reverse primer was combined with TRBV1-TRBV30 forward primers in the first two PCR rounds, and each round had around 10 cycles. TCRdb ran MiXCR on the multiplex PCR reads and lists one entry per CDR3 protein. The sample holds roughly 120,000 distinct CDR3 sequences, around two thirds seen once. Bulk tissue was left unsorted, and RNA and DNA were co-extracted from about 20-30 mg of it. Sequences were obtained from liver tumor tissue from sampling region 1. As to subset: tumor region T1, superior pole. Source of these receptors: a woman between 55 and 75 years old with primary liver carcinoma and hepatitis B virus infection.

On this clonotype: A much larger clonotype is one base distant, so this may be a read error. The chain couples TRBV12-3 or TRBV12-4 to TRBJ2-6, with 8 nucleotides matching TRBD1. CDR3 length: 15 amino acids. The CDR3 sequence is CASSKTGAGANVMTF. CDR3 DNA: TGTGCCAGCAGCAAGACAGGGGCCGGGGCCAACGTCATGACTTTC.

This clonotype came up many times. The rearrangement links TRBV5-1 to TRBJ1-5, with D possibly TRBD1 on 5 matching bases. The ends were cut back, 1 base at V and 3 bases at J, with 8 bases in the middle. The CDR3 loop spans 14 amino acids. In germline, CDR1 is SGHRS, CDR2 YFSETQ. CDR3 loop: CASSLQGLNQPQHF. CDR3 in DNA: TGCGCCAGCAGCTTGCAGGGTCTCAATCAGCCCCAGCATTTT.

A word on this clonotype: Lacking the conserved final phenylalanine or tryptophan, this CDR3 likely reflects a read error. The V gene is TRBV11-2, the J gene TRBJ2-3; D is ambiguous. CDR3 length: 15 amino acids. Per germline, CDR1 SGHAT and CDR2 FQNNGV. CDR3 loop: CTSRSSATSTDTQYL. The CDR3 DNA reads TGTACCAGCAGGTCCTCTGCGACTAGCACAGATACGCAGTATTTG.

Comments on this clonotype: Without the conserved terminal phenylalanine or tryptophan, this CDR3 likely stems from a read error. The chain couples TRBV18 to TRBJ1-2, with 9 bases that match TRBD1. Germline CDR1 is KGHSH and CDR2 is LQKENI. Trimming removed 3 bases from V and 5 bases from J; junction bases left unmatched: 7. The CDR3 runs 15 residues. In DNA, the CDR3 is TGTGCCAGCTCACCCAACAGGGGGCAAATGTATGGCTACACCTCC. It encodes CASSPNRGQMYGYTS.

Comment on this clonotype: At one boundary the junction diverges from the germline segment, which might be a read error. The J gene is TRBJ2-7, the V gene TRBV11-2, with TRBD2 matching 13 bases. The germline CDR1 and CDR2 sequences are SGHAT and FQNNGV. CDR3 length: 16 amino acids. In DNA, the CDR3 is TGTGTCAGCAGCTTAGGCCTCGGACTAGCGGGGGCCGAGCAGTACTTC. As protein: CVSSLGLGLAGAEQYF.

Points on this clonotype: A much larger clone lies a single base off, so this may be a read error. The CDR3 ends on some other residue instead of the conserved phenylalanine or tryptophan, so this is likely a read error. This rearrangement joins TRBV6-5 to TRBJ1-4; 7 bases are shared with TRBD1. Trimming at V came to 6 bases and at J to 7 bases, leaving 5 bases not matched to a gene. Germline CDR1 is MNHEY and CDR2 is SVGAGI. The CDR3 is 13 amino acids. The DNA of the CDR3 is TGTGCCAGCAGCCGCCGGACAGGTGAAAAACTGTTTTAT. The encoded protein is CASSRRTGEKLFY.

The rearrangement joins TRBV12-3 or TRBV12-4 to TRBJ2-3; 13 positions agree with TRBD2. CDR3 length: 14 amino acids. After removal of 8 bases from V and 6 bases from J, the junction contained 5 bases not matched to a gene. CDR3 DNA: TGTGCCAGCTGTCCGACTAGCGGGAGGGATACGCAGTATTTT. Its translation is CASCPTSGRDTQYF.

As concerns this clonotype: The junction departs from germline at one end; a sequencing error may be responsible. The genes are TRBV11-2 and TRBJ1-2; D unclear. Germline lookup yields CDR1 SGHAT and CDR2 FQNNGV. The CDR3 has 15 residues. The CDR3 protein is CASSMYRTPDYGYTF. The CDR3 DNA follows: TGTGCCAGCAGCATGTATCGGACCCCTGACTATGGCTACACCTTT.

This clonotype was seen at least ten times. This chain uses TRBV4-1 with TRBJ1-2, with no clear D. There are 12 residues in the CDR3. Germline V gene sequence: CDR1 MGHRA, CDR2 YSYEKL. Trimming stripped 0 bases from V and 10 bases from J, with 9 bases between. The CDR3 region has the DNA TGCGCCAGCAGCCAAGATCTAATGATCTACACCTTC. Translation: CASSQDLMIYTF.

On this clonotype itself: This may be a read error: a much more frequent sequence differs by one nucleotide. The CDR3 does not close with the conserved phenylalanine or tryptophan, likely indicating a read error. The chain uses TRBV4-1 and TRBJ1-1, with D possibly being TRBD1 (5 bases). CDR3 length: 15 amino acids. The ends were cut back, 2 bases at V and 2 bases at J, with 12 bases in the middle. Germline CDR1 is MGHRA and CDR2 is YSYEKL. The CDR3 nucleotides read TGCGCCAGCAGCCAAACTAGACAGCGAAACACTGAAGCTTTCTCT. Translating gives CASSQTRQRNTEAFS.

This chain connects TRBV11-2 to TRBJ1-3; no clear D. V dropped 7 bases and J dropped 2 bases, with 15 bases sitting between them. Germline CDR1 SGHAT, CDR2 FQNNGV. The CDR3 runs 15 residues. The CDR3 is CASNITVATGNTIYF. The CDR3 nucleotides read TGTGCCAGCAACATAACAGTGGCAACTGGAAACACCATATATTTT.